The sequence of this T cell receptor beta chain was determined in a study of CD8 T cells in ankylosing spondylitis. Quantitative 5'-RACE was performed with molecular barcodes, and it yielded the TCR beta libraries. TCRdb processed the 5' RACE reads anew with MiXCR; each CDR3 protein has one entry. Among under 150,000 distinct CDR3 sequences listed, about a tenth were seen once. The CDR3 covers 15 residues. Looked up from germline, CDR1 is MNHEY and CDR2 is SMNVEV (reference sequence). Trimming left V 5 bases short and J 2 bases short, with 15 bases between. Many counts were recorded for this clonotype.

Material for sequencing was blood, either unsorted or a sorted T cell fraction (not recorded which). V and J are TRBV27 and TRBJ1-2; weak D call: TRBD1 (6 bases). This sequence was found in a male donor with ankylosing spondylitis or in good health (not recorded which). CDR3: CASSPYTGPNYGYTF. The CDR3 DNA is TGTGCCAGCAGTCCGTATACAGGGCCAAACTATGGCTACACCTTC.